A selection of T cell receptor beta chains follows, all from one sample in a study of tumor-infiltrating lymphocytes in primary liver carcinoma. TCRdb reprocessed the multiplex PCR reads with MiXCR, giving one entry per CDR3 protein. Seen here are about 310,000 distinct CDR3 sequences, about 50% observed once, and the top ten hold about a sixth. Specimen: peripheral blood. The receptors here all came from a woman aged 25 to 39 with primary liver carcinoma and hepatitis B virus infection. Both conserved end residues are part of each CDR3. Each record gives: D gene, J gene, V gene, clone size, CDR3 protein, CDR3 DNA. The D gene is left open where the match is weak. Some rows mark clone size as missing; the rest say once, few, many or name a class of expanded clone.

>TRBD1|TRBJ2-3|TRBV29-1|NA
CSVEDHGRWTGTQYF
TGCAGCGTTGAAGATCACGGTAGATGGACAGGGACGCAGTATTTT
>TRBD2|TRBJ2-5|TRBV28|NA
CASSKLSGGKETQYF
TGTGCCAGCAGTAAACTTAGCGGGGGAAAAGAGACCCAGTACTTC
>TRBD2|TRBJ2-5|TRBV10-2|NA
CASSELTGAGYQESQYF
TGCGCCAGCAGTGAACTAACGGGAGCGGGGTACCAAGAGAGCCAGTACTTC
>NA|TRBJ1-1|TRBV6-5|NA
CASSSVWGRVGFF
TGTGCCAGCAGTTCCGTCTGGGGGCGGGTTGGTTTCTTT
>NA|TRBJ1-1|TRBV11-2|NA
CAKSRPGQKREAFF
TGTGCCAAGAGCAGACCGGGACAAAAACGGGAAGCTTTCTTT
>NA|TRBJ2-7|TRBV7-9|few
CVSSKAEGSYERYF
TGTGTCAGCAGCAAAGCGGAGGGTTCCTACGAGCGGTACTTC
>NA|TRBJ1-1|TRBV5-8|NA
CASSLIGPNTEAFF
TGTGCCAGCAGCCTCATCGGGCCGAACACTGAAGCTTTCTTT
>NA|TRBJ1-3|TRBV12-3/TRBV12-4|few
CASSLGARGNTIYF
TGTGCCAGCAGTTTAGGGGCGCGGGGAAACACCATATATTTT
>NA|TRBJ2-7|TRBV5-1|NA
CAGSLENPYEQYF
TGCGCCGGCAGCTTGGAGAATCCCTACGAGCAGTACTTC
>TRBD1|TRBJ1-2|TRBV29-1|once
CSAAQGGQGANGYTF
TGCAGCGCTGCGCAAGGGGGACAGGGGGCAAATGGCTACACTTTC
>NA|TRBJ2-7|TRBV28|few
CASSLGLKDLQYF
TGTGCCAGCAGTTTAGGGCTTAAGGACCTGCAGTACTTC
>NA|TRBJ2-7|TRBV29-1|NA
CGVEAPGVHEQYF
TGCGGCGTTGAAGCCCCAGGGGTCCACGAGCAGTATTTC
>NA|TRBJ1-2|TRBV28|NA
CASSFGQYYGYTF
TGTGCCAGCAGTTTCGGGCAGTACTATGGCTACACCTTC
>NA|TRBJ2-7|TRBV11-2|NA
CASSLGRYEQCF
TGTGCCAGCAGCTTAGGTCGGTACGAGCAGTGCTTC
>NA|TRBJ2-7|TRBV5-4|NA
CASSVGSISSYEQYF
TGTGCCAGCAGCGTAGGATCCATAAGCTCCTACGAGCAGTACTTC
>TRBD2|TRBJ2-5|TRBV28|NA
CASVAGGETQYF
TGTGCCAGCGTAGCGGGAGGGGAGACCCAGTACTTC